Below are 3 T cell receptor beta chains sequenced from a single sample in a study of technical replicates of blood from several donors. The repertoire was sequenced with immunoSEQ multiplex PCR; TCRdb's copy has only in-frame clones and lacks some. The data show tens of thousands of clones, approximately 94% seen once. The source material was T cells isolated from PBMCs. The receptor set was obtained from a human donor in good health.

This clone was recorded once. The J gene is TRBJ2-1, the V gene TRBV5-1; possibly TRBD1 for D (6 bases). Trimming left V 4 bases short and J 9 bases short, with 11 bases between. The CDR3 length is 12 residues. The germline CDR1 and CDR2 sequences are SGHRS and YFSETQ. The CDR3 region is CASSNTGLEQFF. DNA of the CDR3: TGCGCCAGCAGCAACACAGGGCTTGAGCAGTTCTTC.

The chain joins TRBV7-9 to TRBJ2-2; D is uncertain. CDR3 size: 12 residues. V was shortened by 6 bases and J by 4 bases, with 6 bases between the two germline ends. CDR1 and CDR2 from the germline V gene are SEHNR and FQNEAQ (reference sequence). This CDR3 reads CASSESTGELFF. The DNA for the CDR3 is TGTGCCAGCAGTGAGAGCACCGGGGAGCTGTTTTTT.

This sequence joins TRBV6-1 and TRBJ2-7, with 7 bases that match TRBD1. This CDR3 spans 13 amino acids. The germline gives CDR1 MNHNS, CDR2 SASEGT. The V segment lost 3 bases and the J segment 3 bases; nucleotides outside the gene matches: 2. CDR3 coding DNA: TGTGCCAGCAGTGAGTACAGGGGCTACGAGCAGTACTTC. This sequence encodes CASSEYRGYEQYF.